The sequence of this T cell receptor (beta chain) was determined in a study of T cells in Graves' hyperthyroidism and ophthalmopathy. About the research overall: Sampling of peripheral blood happened at initial diagnosis, prior to any treatment. Study observations and caveats: Model output signaled ophthalmopathy a median about 6.3 months ahead of onset. Most clonotypes expanded in the thyroid (above 0.001) were also present in blood.

With regard to this clonotype: What it binds is not known.

Trimming at V came to 4 bases and at J to 0 bases, leaving 4 bases not matched to a gene. Germline CDR1 is MNHEY and CDR2 is SVGAGI. The length of the CDR3 is 15 residues. Authors of the study amplified TCR beta CDR3 regions from RNA transcripts. First-round RT-PCR targeting the TCR CDR3 was performed with the HTBI primer set. TCRdb reanalysed the multiplex PCR reads using MiXCR and keeps one entry per CDR3 protein. The sample lists some 490,000 distinct CDR3 sequences; approximately 23% were seen once. Diagnosis rested on symptoms, serum thyroxine and TRAb, thyroid ultrasound, and orbital computed tomography.

The source material was blood. The J gene is TRBJ2-3, the V gene TRBV6-5; 7 bases map to TRBD1. The receptor's source is a woman aged 70-85 years with Graves' ophthalmopathy. CDR3 DNA sequence: TGTGCCAGCAGTTCGACAGGGCTAAGCACAGATACGCAGTATTTT. It is translated as CASSSTGLSTDTQYF.